Shown below are 15 T cell receptor beta chains from a single sample sequenced in a study of T-cell memory formation after mild COVID-19. Each CDR3 protein gets one entry after TCRdb re-called the 5' RACE reads with MiXCR. This repertoire shows approximately 490,000 distinct CDR3 sequences, about a fifth found once; its top ten account for around an eighth. The sequencing sample was made of PBMCs or a T cell subset sorted from them (not recorded which). Source of these receptors: an adult woman who had mild COVID-19 (a few samples of this study predate the infection). Cell type and time point are not known.

The rearrangement joins TRBV12-3 or TRBV12-4 to TRBJ1-1; TRBD1 is a possible D gene (5 bases). The V and J ends lost 7 bases and 0 bases respectively, with 12 bases between them. The CDR3 runs to 14 residues. The CDR3 nucleotides read TGTGCCAGCAAATTCTCGACAGTGAACACTGAAGCTTTCTTT. Translation: CASKFSTVNTEAFF.

This clonotype occurred a few times. V gene TRBV12-3 or TRBV12-4 combines with J gene TRBJ2-5; no clear D. The V end lost 3 bases, the J end lost 2 bases, and 7 bases lay between the germline ends. This CDR3 has 13 amino acids. In nucleotides, the CDR3 is TGTGCCAGCAGTTTTTATCTGCAAGAGACCCAGTACTTC. It yields the protein CASSFYLQETQYF.

This clonotype was detected ten times or more. CDR3: CASSPTGGRTENSPLHF. CDR3 DNA sequence: TGTGCCAGCAGTCCCACCGGGGGGAGGACGGAGAATTCACCCCTCCACTTT. The chain carries TRBV12-3 or TRBV12-4 and TRBJ1-6; maybe TRBD1 (5 bases). Deletions cut 5 bases from V and 7 bases from J, with 21 bases between. This CDR3 contains 17 residues.

The V and J genes are TRBV20-1 and TRBJ1-5, with D maybe TRBD1 (5 bases). V was trimmed by 0 bases and J by 4 bases, leaving 16 bases between them. CDR1 and CDR2 from the germline V gene are DFQATT and SNEGSKA (reference sequence). This CDR3 is built from 16 residues. CDR3 sequence (DNA): TGCAGTGCTAGAGATTTTCGGGGGTTTTCTAATCAGCCCCAGCATTTT. This sequence encodes CSARDFRGFSNQPQHF.

The chain joins TRBV7-8 to TRBJ2-2, with a possible D match to TRBD2 (6 bases). Trimming cost V 0 bases and J 0 bases, with 11 bases left between them. Germline CDR1 and CDR2: SGHVS and FQNEAQ. The CDR3 sequence is 17 residues long. In nucleotides, the CDR3 is TGTGCCAGCAGCTTAGCGGGGACTGGCACGAACACCGGGGAGCTGTTTTTT. This sequence encodes CASSLAGTGTNTGELFF.

This chain links TRBV19 with TRBJ2-1; no firm D call. The germline gives CDR1 LNHDA, CDR2 SQIVND (reference sequence). Trimming stripped 7 bases from V and 6 bases from J, with 7 bases between. The CDR3 totals 11 residues. CDR3 bases: TGTGCCAGTACAGAGCTCAATGAGCAGTTCTTC. This codes for CASTELNEQFF.

V usage is TRBV12-3 or TRBV12-4 and J usage is TRBJ1-5; TRBD1 matches at 9 bases. Unmatched junction bases numbered 8, after V lost 5 bases and J lost 3 bases. The CDR3 extends over 16 amino acids. The CDR3 protein is CASSQTGTGYNQPQHF. The CDR3 DNA follows: TGTGCCAGCAGTCAGACCGGGACAGGGTACAATCAGCCCCAGCATTTT.

This clonotype was counted only a few times. The V call is TRBV2, the J call TRBJ1-4, with 7 bases fitting TRBD1. The CDR3 has 13 residues. V dropped 9 bases and J dropped 5; count of bases not matched to a gene: 6. Germline CDR1 SNHLY, CDR2 FYNNEI. CDR3 coding DNA: TGTGCCAGTACAGGGGATTCCAATGAAAAACTGTTTTTT. Encoded protein: CASTGDSNEKLFF.

The gene calls are TRBV30 and TRBJ1-1; 7 bases line up with TRBD1. This CDR3 contains 11 residues. J lost 10 bases, V lost 2 bases, and 4 bases had no gene match. Germline loops: CDR1 GTSNPN, CDR2 SVGIG (reference sequence). CDR3 in DNA: TGTGCCTGGAGTACAGGGGTAGCAGCTTTCTTT. Amino acids: CAWSTGVAAFF.

This chain connects TRBV20-1 to TRBJ2-5, with D possibly being TRBD2 (6 bases). Germline V CDR1 and CDR2: DFQATT, SNEGSKA (reference sequence). V was clipped by 0 bases and J by 1 base, with 12 bases between them. The CDR3 is 15 amino acids. CDR3 nucleotides: TGCAGTGCTAGAGACCTAGAGCGGGTCCAAGAGACCCAGTACTTC. Its protein product is CSARDLERVQETQYF.

This clonotype appeared a few times. V and J are TRBV7-3 and TRBJ1-1; maybe TRBD1 (5 bases). The V gene's germline CDR1 is SGHTA and CDR2 FQGTGA. The CDR3 runs to 14 residues. V was cut by 2 bases and J by 5 bases, with 12 bases left in between. Written as DNA, the CDR3 is TGTGCCAGCAGCTTACAGGGTCCAGGGACTGAAGCTTTCTTT. Protein product: CASSLQGPGTEAFF.

This clonotype came up a few times. The DNA for the CDR3 is TGTGCCAGCAGCGTCGGGGGGTCTCCTTCCTACGAGCAGTACTTC. This gives the protein CASSVGGSPSYEQYF. The V call is TRBV9, the J call TRBJ2-7; 7 bases fit TRBD2. Trimming at V came to 2 bases and at J to 1 base, leaving 6 bases not matched to a gene. The CDR3 totals 15 residues. Looked up from germline, CDR1 is SGDLS and CDR2 is YYNGEE. Filled out from reference TRBV9 and TRBJ2-7, the complete variable domain reads DSGVTQTPKHLITATGQRVTLRCSPRSGDLSVYWYQQSLDQGLQFLIQYYNGEERAKGNILERFSAQQFPDLHSELNLSSLELGDSALYFCASSVGGSPSYEQYFGPGTRLTVT.

The chain combines TRBV29-1 with TRBJ2-3, with 7 bases lining up with TRBD2. This CDR3 is 15 amino acids long. In germline, CDR1 is SQVTM, CDR2 ANQGSEA. With 3 bases clipped from V and 2 bases from J, the junction kept 8 bases outside the gene matches. The CDR3 DNA is TGCAGCGTTGAGGGGGGGTCTAGAACCACAGATACGCAGTATTTT. Translating gives CSVEGGSRTTDTQYF.

This clonotype has only a few counts. This chain links TRBV7-9 with TRBJ2-5; the D is unclear. The CDR3 is 15 residues long. Trimming took 4 bases from V and 1 from J, leaving 13 bases between them. Germline CDR1 is SEHNR and CDR2 is FQNEAQ (reference sequence). CDR3 residues: CASSSPWAAQETQYF. For the CDR3, the DNA is TGTGCCAGCAGCTCCCCTTGGGCGGCCCAAGAGACCCAGTACTTC.

This clonotype was seen only a few times. This rearrangement joins TRBV20-1 to TRBJ1-3, with D possibly being TRBD1 (5 bases). Trimming took 3 bases from V and 4 from J, leaving 16 bases between them. The CDR3 consists of 15 residues. Germline V gives CDR1 DFQATT, CDR2 SNEGSKA (reference sequence). CDR3 sequence: CSARQGGTGGNTIYF. The DNA for the CDR3 is TGCAGTGCTAGGCAGGGAGGGACTGGAGGAAACACCATATATTTT.